This T cell receptor beta chain is from a study of T cells in Graves' hyperthyroidism and ophthalmopathy. As to this clonotype: Antigen: not known.

Amplified TCR beta CDR3 regions derived from RNA transcripts. An initial round of RT-PCR targeting the TCR CDR3 relied on the HTBI primer set. MiXCR, applied by TCRdb to the multiplex PCR reads, yields one record per CDR3 protein. The sample yields about 720,000 distinct CDR3 sequences, approximately 16% seen once. Those patients with uncontrolled infection, other autoimmune disease, pregnancy or lactation were excluded. On the basis of clinical symptoms, serum thyroxine and TRAb, thyroid ultrasound and orbital computed tomography, diagnoses were made. Fresh peripheral blood, 10 ml, was the source of the PBMCs. The CDR3 covers 16 residues. The germline CDR1 and CDR2 sequences are MGHRA and YSYEKL. After removal of 5 bases from V and 0 bases from J, the junction contained 5 bases not matched to a gene. Study-level points and caveats: Among thyroid clonotypes expanded above 0.001, most also appeared in blood.

The sample comprised blood. The genes are TRBV4-1 and TRBJ2-7, with TRBD2 matching over 12 bases. This sequence originates from a man in his late teens or twenties with Graves' hyperthyroidism. This CDR3 is CASSIASGRASYEQYF. CDR3 in DNA: TGCGCCAGCAGCATCGCTAGCGGGAGGGCCTCCTACGAGCAGTACTTC.